The 3 T cell receptor beta chains presented below share a single source sample, sequenced in a study of blood T cell repertoires in COVID-19. Data came from immunoSEQ multiplex PCR; TCRdb stores just in-frame clones and leaves some out. This table has tens of thousands of clones, about 86% appearing once. Sequenced sample: peripheral blood. These receptors were collected from a human donor in a cohort sampled during active COVID-19.

Notes on this clone: Other DNA sequences from this sample encode an identical CDR3 as well. V and J are TRBV19 and TRBJ2-3; D gene uncertain. Germline values: CDR1 LNHDA, CDR2 SQIVND (reference sequence). With 8 bases removed from V and 2 bases from J, the gap between germline ends came to 11 bases. CDR3 size: 13 residues. In DNA form, the CDR3 reads TGTGCCAGTTCGAGGCAGCTCACAGATACGCAGTATTTT. Its translation: CASSRQLTDTQYF.

The chain uses TRBV5-6 and TRBJ2-7, with TRBD2 as a possible D gene (5 bases). The CDR3 has 15 amino acids. From germline, CDR1 is SGHDT and CDR2 YYEEEE. With 4 bases removed from V and 3 bases from J, the gap between germline ends came to 17 bases. The CDR3 DNA is TGTGCCAGCAGCACGAAGAGGTCCGGGGTCTACGAGCAGTACTTC. It translates to CASSTKRSGVYEQYF.

This sequence joins TRBV30 and TRBJ2-7, with TRBD1 matching over 11 bases. The CDR3 loop spans 13 amino acids. V was pared by 7 bases and J by 7 bases, with 9 bases of the junction left unmatched. Germline loops: CDR1 GTSNPN, CDR2 SVGIG (reference sequence). The CDR3 coding sequence is TGTGCCTCCCGCGGACAGGGGGCGAAAGAGCAGTACTTC. This sequence encodes CASRGQGAKEQYF.